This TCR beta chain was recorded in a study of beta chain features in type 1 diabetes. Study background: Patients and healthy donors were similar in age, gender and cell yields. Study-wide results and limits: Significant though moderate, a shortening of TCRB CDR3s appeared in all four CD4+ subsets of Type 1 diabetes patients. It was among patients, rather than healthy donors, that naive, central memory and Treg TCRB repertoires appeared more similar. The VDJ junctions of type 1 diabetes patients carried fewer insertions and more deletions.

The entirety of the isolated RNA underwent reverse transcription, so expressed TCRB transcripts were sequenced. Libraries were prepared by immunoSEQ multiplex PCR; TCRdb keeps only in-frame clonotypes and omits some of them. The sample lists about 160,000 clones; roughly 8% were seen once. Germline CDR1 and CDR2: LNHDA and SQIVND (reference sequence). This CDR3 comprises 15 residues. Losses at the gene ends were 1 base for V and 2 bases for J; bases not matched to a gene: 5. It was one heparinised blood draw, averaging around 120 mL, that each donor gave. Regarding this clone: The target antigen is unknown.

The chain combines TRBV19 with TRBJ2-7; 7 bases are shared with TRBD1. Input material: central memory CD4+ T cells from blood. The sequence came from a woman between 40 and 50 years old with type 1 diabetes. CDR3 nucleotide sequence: TGTGCCAGTAGTATAGCTGACAGGGTCCCCTACGAGCAGTACTTC. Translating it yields CASSIADRVPYEQYF.